The subject of this entry is one T cell receptor (beta chain). This clone's antigen is unknown. The record has no base qualities; no much larger clone is one base away. The sample comes from a study of blood T cell dynamics during melanoma immunotherapy (dated by TCRdb to 2018 to 2020). At the level of the whole study: Patients with metastatic melanoma were treated with first-line pembrolizumab or nivolumab plus ipilimumab as standard of care in the United Kingdom. The training cohort consisted of consecutive patients, while an additional independent group of patients from the same centre was pooled to form an external validation set. To find early correlates of response, the study profiled the peripheral T cell receptor repertoires of patients with metastatic melanoma both before and after one cycle of checkpoint inhibitor therapy.

CDR1 and CDR2, per the germline V gene (reference sequence), are LNHDA and SQIVND. The CDR3, cysteine through phenylalanine, is 15 amino acids long. The entry retains the CDR3 DNA only, 45 bases that are in frame from base 1. The germline V end is reduced by 5 bases and the J end by 7 bases; junction bases left unmatched: 6. What the authors observed across the whole study: The study was unable to establish whether the T cell clones driving the repertoire changes were melanoma-specific or instead reflected general immune activation. Unlike progressors, patients who went on to achieve disease control showed a bifurcated reorganization of the PBMC repertoire at W3, with either increased clonality or increased diversity. The relatively small sample size was acknowledged as a potential limitation on generalization of the results.

Taken with the paper, the label for time point translates to: pre-treatment baseline. Blood samples were collected before treatment (T0) and at week 3 (W3), after the first cycle of checkpoint blockade. Except for a couple of patients with rapid clinical progression, response was assessed 12 weeks after the first infusion by RECIST 1.1; disease control meant complete response, partial response or stable disease. Patients were excluded for prior systemic cancer treatment, concomitant immunosuppressant therapy or synchronous other active malignancies. To track both circulating cells and T cell turnover, TCR beta was sequenced from bulk PBMC as well as from plasma cell-free DNA. Lymphoprep and SepMate tubes were used to isolate PBMC from blood, and red cell lysis was then performed. QIAamp DNA Blood Mini kits were used to extract DNA from PBMC and sorted T cell subsets. For every bulk PBMC sample, a fixed 350 ng of DNA was loaded. TCR beta CDR3 sequences were amplified from genomic DNA with the immunoSEQ TCRb Assay kit following manufacturer instructions. The KAPA Library Quantification Kit for Illumina platforms was used to quantify the pooled libraries by qPCR. Pooled libraries were sequenced on an Illumina NextSeq 500, clustered at roughly 0.55-1.1 pM. As for the original processing: TCR data were analyzed using immunoSEQ ANALYZER and the R LymphoSeq package. A rearrangement efficiency score was calculated as productive divided by the sum of productive and non-productive CDR3 sequences. Clonality was measured with the Gini coefficient and diversity with the Renyi index at alpha=1, and both measures were compared pairwise between timepoints within each patient. Clonal relatedness, based on an edit distance of 3, and repertoire similarity, based on the Bhattacharyya coefficient, were both computed in LymphoSeq. To classify response, a linear discriminant analysis based on week-3 changes in clonality and diversity was built with the R MASS and caret packages. Sourced from immuneACCESS, this table was stored by TCRdb with only in-frame sequences that have V and J called. A share of the clones is absent; for the studies checked, an unresolved V gene accounts for under half, and the remainder has no known explanation. V, J and clone size reflect that table, while D and trimming were determined from the DNA. In all, the sample holds roughly 15,000 clones, and approximately 84% of those were seen once. The ten largest clones add up to approximately 6% of the sample.

This specimen consisted of blood, obtained from a patient treated with checkpoint blockade. Here the chain combines TRBV19 and TRBJ2-1; 12 of the junction bases match TRBD2. The source is a human donor with melanoma. The DNA is as follows: TGTGCCAGTAGTTCGCTAGCGGGGGGGCATAATGAGCAGTTCTTC. Its protein product is CASSSLAGGHNEQFF.